The 25 T cell receptor beta chains below all came from one sample that was sequenced in a study of blood T cell repertoires in COVID-19. Produced via immunoSEQ multiplex PCR; TCRdb's table is partial and in-frame only. Among 220,000 or so clones listed, about 94% were seen once. Sample: peripheral blood. The receptor set was obtained from a man aged 60-69 years with COVID-19, enrolled during active disease.

The chain uses TRBV11-3 and TRBJ2-7, with TRBD1 identical over 9 bases. CDR3 length equals 13 residues. The germline V gene has CDR1 SGHNT and CDR2 YENEEA. V was clipped by 3 bases and J by 3 bases; unmatched bases: 0. CDR3 coding DNA: TGTGCCAGCAGCTTGACAGGGGGCTACGAGCAGTACTTC. This sequence encodes CASSLTGGYEQYF.

The rearrangement links TRBV28 to TRBJ2-7, with 9 bases matching TRBD1. Germline V gene lookup returns CDR1 MDHEN and CDR2 SYDVKM. The CDR3 sequence is 15 residues long. V lost 7 bases to trimming and J lost 5 bases; unmatched junction nucleotides: 12. CDR3 bases: TGTGCCAGCACCAAAACCGGGACAGGGCGGAACGAGCAGTACTTC. Its translation is CASTKTGTGRNEQYF. Looking up the rest from reference TRBV28 and TRBJ2-7 gives the full variable domain: DVKVTQSSRYLVKRTGEKVFLECVQDMDHENMFWYRQDPGLGLRLIYFSYDVKMKEKGDIPEGYSVSREKKERFSLILESASTNQTSMYLCASTKTGTGRNEQYFGPGTRLTVT.

This clone was seen just once. The V gene is TRBV5-4, the J gene TRBJ2-3; 9 bases line up with TRBD2. The V and J ends lost 2 bases and 4 bases, in that order; junction bases with no gene match: 8. Germline CDR1 reads SGHNT; CDR2 reads YYREEE (reference sequence). The CDR3 totals 16 residues. CDR3 residues: CASSLPGTSWADTQYF. DNA for the CDR3: TGTGCCAGCAGCTTACCCGGGACTAGCTGGGCAGATACGCAGTATTTT. Supplemented by reference TRBV5-4 and TRBJ2-3, the full variable domain reads ETGVTQSPTHLIKTRGQQVTLRCSSQSGHNTVSWYQQALGQGPQFIFQYYREEENGRGNFPPRFSGLQFPNYSSELNVNALELDDSALYLCASSLPGTSWADTQYFGPGTRLTVL.

The CDR3 DNA is TGTGCCTGGAGGGATAAACAGATTATGAACACTGAAGCTTTCTTT. Residues: CAWRDKQIMNTEAFF. The chain recombines TRBV30 with TRBJ1-1; D not certain. Per the germline V gene, CDR1 is GTSNPN and CDR2 is SVGIG (reference sequence). The CDR3 is made up of 15 amino acids. Trimming took 3 bases from V and 0 from J, leaving 14 bases between them. Looking up the rest from reference TRBV30 and TRBJ1-1 gives the full variable domain: SQTIHQWPATLVQPVGSPLSLECTVEGTSNPNLYWYRQAAGRGLQLLFYSVGIGQISSEVPQNLSASRPQDRQFILSSKKLLLSDSGFYLCAWRDKQIMNTEAFFGQGTRLTVV.

This chain joins TRBV5-1 and TRBJ2-3, with D possibly matching TRBD2 (6 bases). Trimming removed 2 bases at V and 3 bases at J, with 13 bases between. The CDR3 sequence is 15 residues long. Germline-derived CDR1 and CDR2 are SGHRS and YFSETQ. The DNA for the CDR3 is TGCGCCAGCAGCTTCTCCGGGAGAGGGACAGATACGCAGTATTTT. Protein: CASSFSGRGTDTQYF. Full variable domain (outside the CDR3, taken from reference TRBV5-1 and TRBJ2-3): KAGVTQTPRYLIKTRGQQVTLSCSPISGHRSVSWYQQTPGQGLQFLFEYFSETQRNKGNFPGRFSGRQFSNSRSEMNVSTLELGDSALYLCASSFSGRGTDTQYFGPGTRLTVL.

J is TRBJ2-7 and V is TRBV9; weak D call: TRBD2 (5 bases). This CDR3 has 14 amino acids. CDR1 is SGDLS and CDR2 is YYNGEE in the germline V gene. The V end was cut by 3 bases, the J end by 6 bases, with 16 bases between. The CDR3 protein is CASSASPHGGEQYF. DNA for the CDR3: TGTGCCAGCAGCGCCTCCCCCCATGGAGGCGAGCAGTACTTC.

The chain employs TRBV19 and TRBJ1-2, with a possible D match to TRBD1 (6 bases). CDR3 length: 14 amino acids. Germline loops: CDR1 LNHDA, CDR2 SQIVND (reference sequence). With 6 bases removed from V and 4 bases from J, the gap between germline ends came to 15 bases. The CDR3 reads CASRGQQGPYGYTF. In DNA form, the CDR3 reads TGTGCCAGTAGAGGACAACAGGGTCCCTATGGCTACACCTTC.

The chain has TRBV10-3 and TRBJ1-6; the match to TRBD1 covers 7 bases. The V gene end was trimmed by 5 bases and the J gene end by 10 bases; junction bases not matched to a gene: 8. CDR1 is ENHRY and CDR2 is SYGVKD in the germline V gene. The CDR3 extends over 14 amino acids. The CDR3 here is CAISPSGTASPLHF. The CDR3 region has the DNA TGTGCCATCAGTCCTTCGGGGACAGCCTCACCCCTCCACTTT.

V gene TRBV19 combines with J gene TRBJ1-1, with 7 bases aligning to TRBD1. The CDR3 contains 13 residues. J gave up 4 bases and V 7 bases, and 6 bases lay outside the gene matches. Germline V gene data show CDR1 as LNHDA and CDR2 as SQIVND (reference sequence). As DNA, the CDR3 is TGTGCCAGTATTTATCAGGGGGGCACTGAAGCTTTCTTT. Residues: CASIYQGGTEAFF.

This chain links TRBV9 with TRBJ2-5, with 9 bases identical to TRBD2. This CDR3 region has 15 residues. Germline-derived CDR1 and CDR2 are SGDLS and YYNGEE. V shed 3 bases and J 5 bases; nucleotides not matched to a gene: 8. In DNA form, the CDR3 reads TGTGCCAGCAGCGCACTAGCGGGTGCTTTGGAGACCCAGTACTTC. This encodes CASSALAGALETQYF.

In nucleotides, the CDR3 is TGCAGCGTTAGACGGGAGGCTGAGCAGTTCTTC. It specifies CSVRREAEQFF. This chain uses TRBV29-1 with TRBJ2-1, with TRBD2 matching over 7 bases. In germline, CDR1 is SQVTM, CDR2 ANQGSEA. The CDR3 runs to 11 residues. V lost 5 bases and J lost 9; bases outside the gene matches: 4.

This sequence joins TRBV2 and TRBJ1-2; D might be TRBD1 (6 bases). V was pared by 6 bases and J by 0 bases, with 11 bases between. The CDR3 runs to 14 residues. Germline values: CDR1 SNHLY, CDR2 FYNNEI. The CDR3 spells CASRQWTANYGYTF. As DNA, the CDR3 is TGTGCCAGCAGGCAATGGACAGCTAACTATGGCTACACCTTC.

This chain uses TRBV2 with TRBJ1-1, with D hard to call. The V and J ends lost 6 bases and 0 bases respectively, with 11 bases between them. Germline V lookup: CDR1 SNHLY, CDR2 FYNNEI. This CDR3 spans 14 amino acids. CDR3 sequence: CASSLHGLNTEAFF. The CDR3 DNA is TGTGCCAGCAGCCTCCACGGGTTGAACACTGAAGCTTTCTTT. Looking up the rest from reference TRBV2 and TRBJ1-1 gives the full variable domain: EPEVTQTPSHQVTQMGQEVILRCVPISNHLYFYWYRQILGQKVEFLVSFYNNEISEKSEIFDDQFSVERPDGSNFTLKIRSTKLEDSAMYFCASSLHGLNTEAFFGQGTRLTVV.

This sequence joins TRBV6-1 and TRBJ2-1, with D possibly being TRBD1 (6 bases). With 2 bases removed from V and 7 bases from J, the gap between germline ends came to 9 bases. This CDR3 spans 13 amino acids. Germline CDR1 and CDR2: MNHNS and SASEGT. CDR3 sequence: CASSEQGWNEQFF. The CDR3 nucleotides are TGTGCCAGCAGTGAACAGGGGTGGAATGAGCAGTTCTTC.

The rearrangement links TRBV7-3 to TRBJ1-3, with TRBD1 matching 8 bases. Germline values: CDR1 SGHTA, CDR2 FQGTGA. Trimming cost V 5 bases and J 0 bases; bases outside gene matches: 3. CDR3 length equals 15 residues. CDR3 coding DNA: TGTGCCAGCAGCGCTGGGACAGGCTCTGGAAACACCATATATTTT. This codes for CASSAGTGSGNTIYF.

The chain joins TRBV5-6 to TRBJ1-5; a weak D match, TRBD1 (6 bases). CDR3 length: 13 amino acids. Germline values: CDR1 SGHDT, CDR2 YYEEEE. V was pared by 4 bases and J by 10 bases, with 15 bases between. CDR3 nucleotide sequence: TGTGCCAGCAGCATTAATCCGGGGGGCCCCCAGCATTTT. Its protein product is CASSINPGGPQHF.

CDR3 amino acids: CASSLDQGQPQHF. The CDR3 DNA follows: TGTGCCAGCAGCTTAGATCAGGGTCAGCCCCAGCATTTT. The rearrangement uses TRBV11-2 and TRBJ1-5; D is possibly TRBD1 (5 bases). V shed 0 bases and J shed 6 bases, with 6 bases lying between them. The CDR3 spans 13 residues. Looked up from germline, CDR1 is SGHAT and CDR2 is FQNNGV.

The chain employs TRBV9 and TRBJ2-1; tentative D call: TRBD2 (6 bases). The length of the CDR3 is 14 residues. Trimming left V 0 bases short and J 4 bases short, with 8 bases between. Germline V gene lookup returns CDR1 SGDLS and CDR2 YYNGEE. The CDR3 coding sequence is TGTGCCAGCAGCGTAGATGGGGGGTACAATGAGCAGTTCTTC. Its translation is CASSVDGGYNEQFF.

A single count supports this clone. The chain couples TRBV19 to TRBJ1-2; 9 nucleotides match TRBD1. The V gene end was trimmed by 6 bases and the J gene end by 2 bases; junction bases not matched to a gene: 7. CDR1 and CDR2 from the germline V gene are LNHDA and SQIVND (reference sequence). This CDR3 has 15 residues. The CDR3 coding sequence is TGTGCCAGTAGCTGGGGACAGGGAAGGAACTATGGCTACACCTTC. Translation gives CASSWGQGRNYGYTF.

The V gene is TRBV4-2, the J gene TRBJ2-3, with D possibly being TRBD2 (5 bases). This CDR3 comprises 16 residues. In germline, CDR1 is LGHNA, CDR2 YNFKEQ. Between the trimmed V and J ends, which lost 0 bases and 4 bases, there was a span of 14 bases. The CDR3 loop reads CASSQDSSFRPDTQYF. DNA for the CDR3: TGTGCCAGCAGCCAAGATTCTAGCTTTCGTCCAGATACGCAGTATTTT.

The rearrangement joins TRBV13 to TRBJ2-4; tentative D call: TRBD1 (5 bases). The V end was cut by 3 bases, the J end by 0 bases, with 15 bases between. Per the germline V gene, CDR1 is PRHDT and CDR2 is FYEKMQ (reference sequence). The CDR3 is made up of 17 amino acids. The CDR3 DNA follows: TGTGCCAGCAGCTTGCCCCTCCGGACAAAAGCCAAAAACATTCAGTACTTC. Its protein is CASSLPLRTKAKNIQYF.

The chain combines TRBV7-9 with TRBJ1-1; TRBD1 is a possible D gene (5 bases). Germline CDR1 and CDR2: SEHNR and FQNEAQ (reference sequence). This CDR3 region has 13 residues. Deletions cut 3 bases from V and 5 bases from J, with 10 bases between. The CDR3 sequence is CASSFGGYTEAFF. The CDR3, as DNA: TGTGCCAGCAGCTTCGGGGGGTATACTGAAGCTTTCTTT.

The CDR3 protein is CASSLLPGQGKGEQYF. CDR3 DNA sequence: TGCGCCAGCAGCTTGTTACCGGGACAGGGGAAGGGAGAGCAGTACTTC. The chain uses TRBV5-1 and TRBJ2-7, with TRBD1 matching 10 bases. Germline values: CDR1 SGHRS, CDR2 YFSETQ. V was pared by 1 base and J by 7 bases, with 11 bases of the junction left unmatched. There are 16 residues in the CDR3.

This chain uses TRBV20-1 with TRBJ1-3; TRBD1 matches at 7 bases. The ends lost 3 bases at V and 8 bases at J; junction bases unmatched: 28. The V gene's germline CDR1 is DFQATT and CDR2 SNEGSKA (reference sequence). This CDR3 has 20 amino acids. The CDR3 coding sequence is TGCAGTGCTAGTCATCGAGGAGACAGGGAAATCTGTGAATTTCTACACACCATATATTTT. The encoded protein is CSASHRGDREICEFLHTIYF.

The V gene is TRBV18, the J gene TRBJ2-1, with 10 bases aligning to TRBD1. The CDR3 sequence is 18 residues long. CDR1 is KGHSH and CDR2 is LQKENI in the germline V gene. Trimming took 0 bases from V and 7 from J; bases not matched to a gene: 12. CDR3 sequence: CASSPPGRVRTGGNEQFF. CDR3 nucleotides: TGTGCCAGCTCACCACCTGGTCGCGTTAGGACAGGGGGGAATGAGCAGTTCTTC.